The 12 T cell receptor beta chains in this list originate from one sample, sequenced in a study of PD-1 blockade in classical Hodgkin lymphoma. TCRdb's table, derived via immunoSEQ multiplex PCR, lists solely in-frame clones and lacks some. This table holds approximately 25,000 clones, 84% found once. Brentuximab vedotin exposure varied among the patients, all of whom had relapsed after autologous stem cell transplantation. The authors purified CD4+ T cells from thawed PBMCs by magnetic negative selection. The sample here was CD4+ T cells from blood, taken at baseline. Every receptor here comes from a human donor with classical Hodgkin lymphoma.

The chain carries TRBV9 and TRBJ2-3; D might be TRBD2 (6 bases). The CDR3 is 14 amino acids. Trimming removed 3 bases at V and 6 bases at J, with 14 bases between. CDR1 SGDLS and CDR2 YYNGEE come from the germline V gene. The CDR3 is CASSGNLASDTQYF. The CDR3 DNA reads TGTGCCAGCAGCGGAAATCTAGCGTCGGATACGCAGTATTTT.

There are a few counts of this clone. V and J are TRBV7-2 and TRBJ1-5; TRBD1 matches at 7 bases. V lost 5 bases and J lost 6; bases outside the gene matches: 16. Germline V gives CDR1 SGHTA, CDR2 FQGNSA. CDR3 length: 17 residues. For the CDR3, the DNA is TGTGCCAGCAGCCCATCACGCGGGACAGTTAACAGTCAGCCCCAGCATTTT. Translated: CASSPSRGTVNSQPQHF.

The CDR3: CASSLAGVGDNEQFF. DNA of the CDR3: TGCGCCAGCAGCTTAGCGGGGGTTGGGGACAATGAGCAGTTCTTC. The V call is TRBV5-1, the J call TRBJ2-1; TRBD2 matches 8 bases. This CDR3 comprises 15 residues. The germline gives CDR1 SGHRS, CDR2 YFSETQ. Germline trimming cut 2 bases from V and 5 bases from J; bases unmatched to any gene: 6. Together with reference TRBV5-1 and TRBJ2-1, the CDR3 gives the full variable domain: KAGVTQTPRYLIKTRGQQVTLSCSPISGHRSVSWYQQTPGQGLQFLFEYFSETQRNKGNFPGRFSGRQFSNSRSEMNVSTLELGDSALYLCASSLAGVGDNEQFFGPGTRLTVL.

In its sample, this clone was seen once. The V and J genes are TRBV5-1 and TRBJ2-7; no clear D. Looked up from germline, CDR1 is SGHRS and CDR2 is YFSETQ. V lost 1 base to trimming and J lost 0 bases, with 17 bases between them. This CDR3 comprises 17 residues. The chain's CDR3 is CASSLLALTEFSYEQYF. In DNA, the CDR3 is TGCGCCAGCAGCTTGTTGGCCCTCACAGAATTCTCCTACGAGCAGTACTTC.

The CDR3 DNA reads as TGTGCCAGCAGCTTATTCGGCGGGGACTCTGGAAACACCATATATTTT. Translated, it gives CASSLFGGDSGNTIYF. V gene TRBV11-3 combines with J gene TRBJ1-3; D call uncertain. The CDR3 totals 16 residues. Per the germline V gene, CDR1 is SGHNT and CDR2 is YENEEA. The V end lost 2 bases, the J end lost 0 bases, and 11 bases lay between the germline ends.

The rearrangement joins TRBV7-2 to TRBJ1-5, with D unresolved. The V gene's germline CDR1 is SGHTA and CDR2 FQGNSA. The CDR3 runs 14 residues. V lost 3 bases, J lost 6 bases, and 12 bases lay in between. The CDR3 spells CASSFDGNPQPQHF. The CDR3 DNA reads as TGTGCCAGCAGCTTCGACGGAAACCCTCAGCCCCAGCATTTT.

V gene TRBV7-9 combines with J gene TRBJ2-1; D is perhaps TRBD1 or TRBD2 (5 bases each). Trimming shortened V by 10 bases and J by 7 bases, and 20 bases separated the two germline ends. The CDR3 has 14 residues. The V gene's germline CDR1 is SEHNR and CDR2 FQNEAQ (reference sequence). The CDR3 region is CATQLGGVANEQFF. The CDR3 coding sequence is TGTGCCACCCAGCTTGGGGGAGTAGCGAATGAGCAGTTCTTC.

The chain uses TRBV19 and TRBJ1-1; D remains ambiguous. The CDR3 covers 14 residues. Germline loops: CDR1 LNHDA, CDR2 SQIVND (reference sequence). The ends were cut back, 3 bases at V and 0 bases at J, with 8 bases in the middle. CDR3 sequence: CASSIGWMNTEAFF. The CDR3 DNA reads TGTGCCAGTAGTATCGGGTGGATGAACACTGAAGCTTTCTTT. Drawing the rest from reference TRBV19 and TRBJ1-1, the complete variable domain is DGGITQSPKYLFRKEGQNVTLSCEQNLNHDAMYWYRQDPGQGLRLIYYSQIVNDFQKGDIAEGYSVSREKKESFPLTVTSAQKNPTAFYLCASSIGWMNTEAFFGQGTRLTVV.

The rearrangement uses TRBV7-8 and TRBJ2-3; possibly TRBD2 for D (5 bases). The V end was cut by 4 bases, the J end by 2 bases, with 19 bases between. The germline CDR1 and CDR2 sequences are SGHVS and FQNEAQ. The CDR3 has 17 amino acids. CDR3 bases: TGTGCCAGCAGCTATAACCCACAGCGGAGCTACACAGATACGCAGTATTTT. It specifies CASSYNPQRSYTDTQYF.

The chain is built from TRBV18 and TRBJ1-2; D is ambiguous. Germline CDR1 is KGHSH and CDR2 is LQKENI. This CDR3 region has 13 residues. V was pared by 4 bases and J by 8 bases, with 14 bases between. CDR3 DNA sequence: TGTGCCAGCTCACTCGGTCGGGGAGACGGCTACACCTTC. It encodes CASSLGRGDGYTF.

This chain uses TRBV4-3 with TRBJ1-5; 11 bases are a match to TRBD1. Germline CDR1 reads LGHNA; CDR2 reads YSLEER. This CDR3 spans 18 amino acids. Unmatched junction bases numbered 8, after V lost 0 bases and J lost 4 bases. In DNA form, the CDR3 reads TGCGCCAGCAGCCAAGAGGTAGTGGGACAGGGGGTAAATCAGCCCCAGCATTTT. Its protein is CASSQEVVGQGVNQPQHF.

The V call is TRBV9, the J call TRBJ1-2; 7 nucleotides match TRBD1. There are 16 residues in the CDR3. Germline lookup yields CDR1 SGDLS and CDR2 YYNGEE. The trim removed 4 bases at V and 8 bases at J, leaving 17 bases unmatched. CDR3 sequence: CASSNRGAGGPAGYTF. In DNA form, the CDR3 reads TGTGCCAGCAGCAACCGGGGGGCAGGGGGGCCTGCGGGCTACACCTTC. Full variable domain (outside the CDR3, taken from reference TRBV9 and TRBJ1-2): DSGVTQTPKHLITATGQRVTLRCSPRSGDLSVYWYQQSLDQGLQFLIQYYNGEERAKGNILERFSAQQFPDLHSELNLSSLELGDSALYFCASSNRGAGGPAGYTFGSGTRLTVV.